This is a list of T cell receptor beta chains from one sample in a study of cytomegalovirus exposure and HLA in healthy donors. Repertoires were generated with immunoSEQ multiplex PCR, while TCRdb's copy carries only in-frame clones and drops some. The repertoire holds around 60,000 clones, with 90% to 95% as singletons. Input material: PBMCs. The receptors come from a woman aged 18-29 years in good health and CMV-seronegative. Each CDR3 is given with its conserved first and last residue. The order of the fields is clone size, V gene, J gene, D gene, CDR3 protein, CDR3 DNA. A D gene is named only where the DNA matches it firmly. A clone size is listed for some rows: how often the clone was seen (once, few, many), or a class if it is expanded.

>-|TRBV7-3|TRBJ2-7|-
CASSLSPGGAYEQYF
TGTGCCAGCAGCTTATCCCCAGGAGGGGCTTACGAGCAGTACTTC
>once|TRBV6-1|TRBJ1-1|-
CASSESGRNTEAFF
TGTGCCAGCAGTGAGTCGGGGAGGAACACTGAAGCTTTCTTT
>-|TRBV28|TRBJ2-5|-
CASRSGAETQYF
TGTGCCAGCAGGAGCGGAGCGGAGACCCAGTACTTC
>-|TRBV28|TRBJ1-4|-
CASSDIVNGKLFF
TGTGCCAGCAGTGATATTGTGAATGGCAAACTGTTTTTT
>medium-sized|TRBV6-4|TRBJ2-1|-
CASSSGSYNEQFF
TGTGCCAGCAGTTCGGGCTCCTACAATGAGCAGTTCTTC
>-|TRBV28|TRBJ1-4|-
CASSRYSATNEKLFF
TGTGCCAGCAGTCGTTACAGTGCAACTAATGAAAAACTGTTTTTT
>-|TRBV7-9|TRBJ1-1|-
CASILTGLMNTEAFF
TGTGCCAGCATCTTGACGGGACTCATGAACACTGAAGCTTTCTTT
>few|TRBV11-1|TRBJ1-1|TRBD1
CASSGDDRGETEAFF
TGTGCCAGCAGCGGAGACGACAGGGGGGAGACTGAAGCTTTCTTT
>-|TRBV7-3|TRBJ2-1|TRBD2
CASSLAPGGNYNEQFF
TGTGCCAGCAGCTTAGCCCCGGGAGGGAACTACAATGAGCAGTTCTTC
>-|TRBV5-4|TRBJ1-1|-
CATRYSTNTEAFF
TGTGCCACACGCTACAGTACGAACACTGAAGCTTTCTTT
>-|TRBV7-3|TRBJ2-1|TRBD2
CASSLSSGGLNEQFF
TGTGCCAGCAGCTTATCTAGCGGGGGACTCAATGAGCAGTTCTTC
>-|TRBV2|TRBJ2-7|TRBD1
CASIDTRTGSEQYF
TGTGCCAGCATTGATACCCGGACAGGGAGCGAGCAGTACTTC
>-|TRBV19|TRBJ1-2|-
CASASLNYGYTF
TGTGCCAGTGCGAGCCTTAACTATGGCTACACCTTC
>-|TRBV5-6|TRBJ2-3|TRBD1
CASSLFGTERVNTQYF
TGTGCCAGCAGCTTGTTCGGGACAGAACGCGTTAATACGCAGTATTTT
>-|TRBV10-3|TRBJ1-2|-
CAIKTGGGYGYTF
TGTGCCATCAAAACCGGGGGGGGATATGGCTACACCTTC
>-|TRBV6-1|TRBJ2-7|TRBD1
CASNGQGSYEQYF
TGTGCCAGCAATGGACAGGGCTCCTACGAGCAGTACTTC
>once|TRBV28|TRBJ2-1|TRBD2
CASSREITSGYNEQFF
TGTGCCAGCAGTCGAGAGATAACTAGCGGATACAATGAGCAGTTCTTC
>once|TRBV28|TRBJ2-1|-
CASSLWAQRAVQFF
TGTGCCAGCAGTTTATGGGCCCAGCGGGCGGTGCAGTTCTTC
>-|TRBV7-7|TRBJ1-1|-
CASSLDRGTEAFF
TGTGCTAGCAGCTTAGATAGGGGTACTGAAGCTTTCTTT
>-|TRBV19|TRBJ1-4|-
CASSITSTNEKLFF
TGTGCCAGTAGTATAACATCAACTAATGAAAAACTGTTTTTT
>-|TRBV9|TRBJ1-2|-
CASSVGTKNYGYTF
TGTGCCAGCAGCGTCGGGACAAAAAACTATGGCTACACCTTC
>-|TRBV7-2|TRBJ2-1|TRBD1
CASSFGQGGEQFF
TGTGCCAGCAGCTTTGGACAGGGCGGTGAGCAGTTCTTC
>-|TRBV28|TRBJ2-1|TRBD2
CASTRLAGGSEQFF
TGTGCCAGCACTCGACTAGCGGGAGGGAGTGAGCAGTTCTTC
>-|TRBV6-5|TRBJ1-1|-
CASSYSQGNTEAFF
TGTGCCAGCAGTTACTCCCAGGGGAACACTGAAGCTTTCTTT
>once|TRBV19|TRBJ1-1|-
CASSQGSMNTEAFF
TGTGCCAGTAGCCAGGGGAGCATGAACACTGAAGCTTTCTTT
>-|TRBV2|TRBJ1-1|-
CASSEERGGNTEAFF
TGTGCCAGCAGTGAAGAACGGGGTGGGAACACTGAAGCTTTCTTT
>-|TRBV4-1|TRBJ2-7|-
CASSQAGLMYEQYF
TGCGCCAGCAGCCAAGCGGGATTGATGTACGAGCAGTACTTC
>-|TRBV18|TRBJ1-5|TRBD1
CASSWTGGGQPQHF
TGTGCCAGCTCATGGACAGGGGGAGGGCAGCCCCAGCATTTT
>-|TRBV27|TRBJ1-1|-
CASSAQGSNTEAFF
TGTGCCAGCAGTGCCCAGGGTAGCAACACTGAAGCTTTCTTT
>-|TRBV19|TRBJ1-5|-
CASSPTGYNQPQHF
TGTGCCAGTAGCCCGACAGGATACAATCAGCCCCAGCATTTT
>-|TRBV6-6|TRBJ1-2|-
CASSPPTGLYGYTF
TGTGCCAGCAGTCCCCCGACAGGATTATATGGCTACACCTTC
>-|TRBV6-5|TRBJ1-1|-
CASRTGPGTQAFF
TGTGCCAGCAGAACCGGTCCGGGGACTCAAGCTTTCTTT
>-|TRBV28|TRBJ2-1|-
CASSSYGEPGDEQFF
TGTGCCAGCAGCTCCTACGGGGAACCGGGGGATGAGCAGTTCTTC
>-|TRBV5-1|TRBJ2-5|TRBD1
CASSLGDRAVETQYF
TGCGCCAGCAGCTTGGGGGACAGGGCGGTGGAGACCCAGTACTTC
>-|TRBV27|TRBJ2-1|-
CASSLRNEQFF
TGTGCCAGCAGTTTACGCAATGAGCAGTTCTTC
>-|TRBV5-4|TRBJ1-3|TRBD1
CASSTDRGAGNTIYF
TGTGCCAGCAGCACGGACAGGGGTGCTGGAAACACCATATATTTT
>-|TRBV5-4|TRBJ2-1|-
CASGPNPYNEQFF
TGTGCCAGTGGGCCTAACCCCTACAATGAGCAGTTCTTC
>-|TRBV7-6|TRBJ2-7|-
CASSSRDSGEQYF
TGTGCCAGCAGCTCGAGGGACTCCGGGGAGCAGTACTTC
>few|TRBV6-4|TRBJ2-2|-
CASTKTGGDTGELFF
TGTGCCAGCACCAAGACGGGGGGCGACACCGGGGAGCTGTTTTTT
>once|TRBV29-1|TRBJ1-4|TRBD1
CSVDKGQGLGLFF
TGCAGCGTTGATAAGGGACAGGGTTTGGGACTGTTTTTT
>-|TRBV5-4|TRBJ2-3|-
CASSVRSAGRTDTQYF
TGTGCCAGCAGCGTACGGTCGGCAGGTCGTACAGATACGCAGTATTTT
>-|TRBV5-6|TRBJ2-7|-
CASSLGPGLSYEQYF
TGTGCCAGCAGCTTGGGGCCCGGACTCTCCTACGAGCAGTACTTC
>-|TRBV5-4|TRBJ2-2|-
CASSLRGTNTGELFF
TGTGCCAGCAGCTTGAGGGGGACGAACACCGGGGAGCTGTTTTTT
>-|TRBV25-1|TRBJ1-1|-
CASSESKVYRAGEAFF
TGTGCCAGCAGTGAATCCAAGGTTTACCGCGCGGGTGAAGCTTTCTTT